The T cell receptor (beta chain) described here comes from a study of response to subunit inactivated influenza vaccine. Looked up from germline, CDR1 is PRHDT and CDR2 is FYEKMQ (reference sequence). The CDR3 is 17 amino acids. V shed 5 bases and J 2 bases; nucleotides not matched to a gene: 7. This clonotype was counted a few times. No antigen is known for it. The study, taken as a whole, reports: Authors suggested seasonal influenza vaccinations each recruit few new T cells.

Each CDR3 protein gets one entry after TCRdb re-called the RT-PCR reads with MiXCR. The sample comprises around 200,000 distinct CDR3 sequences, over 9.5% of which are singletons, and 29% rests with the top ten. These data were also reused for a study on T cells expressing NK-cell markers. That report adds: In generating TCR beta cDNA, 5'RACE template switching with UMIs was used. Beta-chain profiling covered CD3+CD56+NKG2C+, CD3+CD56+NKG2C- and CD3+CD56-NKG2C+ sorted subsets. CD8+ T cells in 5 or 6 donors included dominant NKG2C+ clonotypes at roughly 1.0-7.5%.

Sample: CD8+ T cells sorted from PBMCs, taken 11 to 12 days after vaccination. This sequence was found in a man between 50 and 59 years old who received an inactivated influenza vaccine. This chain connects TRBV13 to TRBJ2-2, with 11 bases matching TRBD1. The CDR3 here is CASSHHRTGGNTGELFF. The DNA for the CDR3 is TGTGCCAGCAGCCACCACCGGACAGGGGGCAACACCGGGGAGCTGTTTTTT.